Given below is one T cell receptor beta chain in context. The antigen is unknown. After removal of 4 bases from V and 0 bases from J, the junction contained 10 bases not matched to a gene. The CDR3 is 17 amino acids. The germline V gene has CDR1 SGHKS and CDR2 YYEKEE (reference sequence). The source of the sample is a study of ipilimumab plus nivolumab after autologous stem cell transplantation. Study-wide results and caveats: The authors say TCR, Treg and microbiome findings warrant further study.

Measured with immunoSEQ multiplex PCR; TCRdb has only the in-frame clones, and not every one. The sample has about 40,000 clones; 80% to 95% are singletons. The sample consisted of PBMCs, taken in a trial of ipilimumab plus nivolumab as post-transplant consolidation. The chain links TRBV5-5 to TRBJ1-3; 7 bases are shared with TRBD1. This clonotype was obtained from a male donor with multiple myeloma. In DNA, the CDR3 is TGTGCCAGCAGCCCATGGGACAGTTTCTTCTCTGGAAACACCATATATTTT. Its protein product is CASSPWDSFFSGNTIYF.